This TCR beta chain was captured in a study of cytomegalovirus exposure and HLA in healthy donors. About this clone itself: The junction differs from germline at one of its ends, possibly a read error.

CDR1 and CDR2 from the germline V gene are SEHNR and FQNEAQ (reference sequence). The CDR3 runs to 17 residues. The PCR used 60 Vbeta and 13 Jbeta primers. Only in-frame clones appear in the TCRdb table, and some are missing; sequencing was by immunoSEQ multiplex PCR. This sample carries about 180,000 clones, 77% of them seen once, and the ten largest clones take 3.7%. Sequencing was done on a sample of PBMCs. The rearrangement uses TRBV7-9 and TRBJ2-4; 9 positions agree with TRBD2. This TCR derives from a woman aged 55-69 years in good health and CMV-seropositive. The DNA for the CDR3 is TGTGCCAGCAGCTTAGGCGGGGGGGGCGAGCCCAAAAACAGTCAGTACTTC. Translation: CASSLGGGGEPKNSQYF.